These 7 T cell receptor beta chains came from one sample sequenced in a study of T cell clonotyping in hematopoietic cell transplantation. Assay: immunoSEQ multiplex PCR; the TCRdb copy retains only in-frame clones and omits some. The table lists fewer than 15,000 clones, 75% to 95% of them singletons. The sequencing sample was made of peripheral blood mononuclear cells. Receptor source: a woman in her forties or fifties in good health. Some clones in this sample may be carry-over from other donors' samples.

The J gene is TRBJ2-7, the V gene TRBV6-5; the D gene is possibly TRBD2 (6 bases). This CDR3 spans 15 amino acids. Trimming pared 6 bases from V and 0 bases from J, leaving 15 bases between. Germline CDR1 reads MNHEY; CDR2 reads SVGAGI. The chain's CDR3 is CASRQAGSTSYEQYF. The CDR3 DNA follows: TGTGCCAGCAGGCAAGCGGGTTCGACCTCCTACGAGCAGTACTTC.

V gene TRBV2 combines with J gene TRBJ1-2; D may be TRBD1 (6 bases). The CDR3 runs 12 residues. V was cut by 11 bases and J by 7 bases, with 17 bases left in between. Germline V gives CDR1 SNHLY, CDR2 FYNNEI. The CDR3 here is CAGRGGRGGYTF. In DNA, the CDR3 is TGTGCCGGCCGGGGGGGGCGAGGTGGCTACACCTTC.

V usage is TRBV9 and J usage is TRBJ1-1, with a weak D call TRBD1 (6 bases). The germline gives CDR1 SGDLS, CDR2 YYNGEE. V lost 0 bases and J lost 5, with 8 bases in between. The CDR3 is 13 amino acids. CDR3 sequence: CASSVGGQTEAFF. The CDR3 DNA follows: TGTGCCAGCAGCGTAGGGGGGCAAACTGAAGCTTTCTTT.

V is TRBV4-2 and J is TRBJ2-2; D unclear. Germline V gene sequence: CDR1 LGHNA, CDR2 YNFKEQ. This CDR3 region has 17 residues. The V end was cut by 1 base, the J end by 7 bases, with 19 bases between. The CDR3 DNA follows: TGTGCCAGCAGCCAAGCTCAGAGCATTTGGGCCGTCGGGGAGCTGTTTTTT. Translation gives CASSQAQSIWAVGELFF.

V is TRBV9 and J is TRBJ2-2; 7 bases are shared with TRBD1. Germline assignment: CDR1 SGDLS and CDR2 YYNGEE. Trimming cost V 4 bases and J 4 bases; bases outside gene matches: 13. There are 17 residues in the CDR3. The CDR3 region is CASSPLTGAPVTGELFF. The DNA of the CDR3 is TGTGCCAGCAGCCCGTTAACAGGGGCCCCGGTCACCGGGGAGCTGTTTTTT.

The chain employs TRBV6-5 and TRBJ2-1; 9 nucleotides match TRBD1. The CDR3 spans 15 residues. Germline trimming cut 7 bases from V and 8 bases from J; bases unmatched to any gene: 12. Looked up from germline, CDR1 is MNHEY and CDR2 is SVGAGI. CDR3 sequence: CASTSPGQGVYEQFF. The CDR3 DNA follows: TGTGCCAGCACTTCCCCGGGACAGGGCGTCTATGAGCAGTTCTTC.

This chain joins TRBV5-8 and TRBJ2-1; D possibly corresponds to TRBD2 (6 bases). V was cut by 7 bases and J by 0 bases, with 8 bases left in between. This CDR3 contains 13 residues. Germline-derived CDR1 and CDR2 are SGHTS and YDEGEE. The CDR3 protein is CASGLYSYNEQFF. The CDR3 region has the DNA TGTGCCAGCGGACTATACTCCTACAATGAGCAGTTCTTC.